This TCR beta chain is drawn from a study of blood T cell repertoires in COVID-19. Study at large: Specimens from acute and convalescent COVID-19 originated in the United States, Italy and Spain. PBMCs, B-cell-depleted T cells, or T cells were the source of the cDNA or gDNA that made up the material.

As originally analysed: Estimated nucleated cell counts came from reference gene primer amplification. Repertoires were generated with immunoSEQ multiplex PCR, while TCRdb's copy carries only in-frame clones and drops some. V and J calls and clone size are copied from that table; D and trimming were computed from the DNA. This sample has about 130,000 clones, with around 85% found just once. Trimming at V came to 4 bases and at J to 6 bases, leaving 7 bases not matched to a gene. The germline V gene has CDR1 LNHDA and CDR2 SQIVND (reference sequence). The CDR3 length is 16 residues. This TCR derives from a woman in her forties or fifties with acute or convalescent COVID-19. The V call is TRBV19, the J call TRBJ2-7; 15 bases line up with TRBD2. The sample was peripheral blood. As DNA, the CDR3 is TGTGCCAGTAGTACCCGGACTAGCGGGGGGGTTGGCGAGCAGTACTTC. Translation gives CASSTRTSGGVGEQYF.